This T cell receptor (beta chain) came from a study of control samples from healthy donors and cancer patients. Method: immunoSEQ multiplex PCR; TCRdb's copy keeps in-frame clones and lacks some. The table lists some 100,000 clones, approximately 84% of them singletons. V gave up 4 bases and J gave up 7 bases, with 10 bases separating them. This CDR3 contains 13 residues. From germline, CDR1 is SEHNR and CDR2 FQNEAQ (reference sequence). The source material was blood. The sequence was collected from a woman between 50 and 59 years old in good health. The genes are TRBV7-9 and TRBJ2-2; D is ambiguous. The CDR3 spells CASSSSLSGELFF. Written as DNA, the CDR3 is TGTGCCAGCAGCTCAAGCCTGAGCGGGGAGCTGTTTTTT.